These T cell receptor beta chains were read from a single sample in a study of T-cell memory formation after mild COVID-19. MiXCR, applied by TCRdb to the 5' RACE reads, yields one record per CDR3 protein. The repertoire has 150,000 to 200,000 distinct CDR3 sequences, 11% of them found once; the top ten carry approximately 3.4%. Source material: PBMCs or a T cell subset sorted from them (not recorded which). These receptors originate from a man aged 18 to 30 who had mild COVID-19 (a few samples of this study predate the infection). Cell type and time point are not known. Each CDR3 is given with its conserved first and last residue. A D gene is named only where the DNA matches it firmly. Not all rows give a size; the values are once, few, many and, for expanded clones, a class.

D gene: -; clone size: -; V gene: TRBV5-1; J gene: TRBJ1-1; CDR3 DNA: TGCGCCAGCAGCCCTTGGTTGGTCGGCACTGAAGCTTTCTTT; CDR3 protein: CASSPWLVGTEAFF
D gene: -; clone size: few; V gene: TRBV7-2; J gene: TRBJ2-5; CDR3 DNA: TGTGCCAGCAGCTTGTTGGGACACCGCGAGACCCAGTACTTC; CDR3 protein: CASSLLGHRETQYF
D gene: -; clone size: -; V gene: TRBV12-3/TRBV12-4; J gene: TRBJ2-1; CDR3 DNA: TGTGCCAGTCGTAAGCGCAATGAGCAGTTCTTC; CDR3 protein: CASRKRNEQFF
D gene: -; clone size: -; V gene: TRBV7-2; J gene: TRBJ2-5; CDR3 DNA: TGTGCCAGCAGCTGGACGAGGGACCAAGAGACCCAGTACTTC; CDR3 protein: CASSWTRDQETQYF
D gene: -; clone size: -; V gene: TRBV7-8; J gene: TRBJ2-3; CDR3 DNA: TGTGCCAGCAGCTTAGTAGAGGTTTCAGATACGCAGTATTTT; CDR3 protein: CASSLVEVSDTQYF
D gene: TRBD2; clone size: few; V gene: TRBV7-2; J gene: TRBJ2-3; CDR3 DNA: TGTGCCAGCAGCCTCCTAGCGGGGGGGGCCCCAGATACGCAGTATTTT; CDR3 protein: CASSLLAGGAPDTQYF
D gene: TRBD1; clone size: few; V gene: TRBV6-4; J gene: TRBJ1-5; CDR3 DNA: TGTGCCAGCGGCACAGGGGACTATAGCAATCAGCCCCAGCATTTT; CDR3 protein: CASGTGDYSNQPQHF
D gene: -; clone size: few; V gene: TRBV9; J gene: TRBJ2-3; CDR3 DNA: TGTGCCAGCAGCGTAGGGCAGCGGCTCACAGATACGCAGTATTTT; CDR3 protein: CASSVGQRLTDTQYF
D gene: -; clone size: few; V gene: TRBV2; J gene: TRBJ2-5; CDR3 DNA: TGTGCCAGCTTATTGGGGGAAGAGACCCAGTACTTC; CDR3 protein: CASLLGEETQYF
D gene: -; clone size: few; V gene: TRBV12-3/TRBV12-4; J gene: TRBJ1-5; CDR3 DNA: TGTGCCAGCAGTTTGACAACGAATCAGCCCCAGCATTTT; CDR3 protein: CASSLTTNQPQHF
D gene: -; clone size: -; V gene: TRBV24-1; J gene: TRBJ1-6; CDR3 DNA: TGTGCCACCAGTGATTTGTTTGATCGTCGGGTCGTGGGAGTACAGGTTCAATCACCCCTCCACTTT; CDR3 protein: CATSDLFDRRVVGVQVQSPLHF
D gene: TRBD2; clone size: many; V gene: TRBV6-6; J gene: TRBJ2-3; CDR3 DNA: TGTGCCAGCAGTAGAACCCCAGGGACTAGCGGGGGGGGAAACACAGATACGCAGTATTTT; CDR3 protein: CASSRTPGTSGGGNTDTQYF
D gene: -; clone size: -; V gene: TRBV2; J gene: TRBJ2-7; CDR3 DNA: TGTGCCAGCAGGGTGACAACCTACGAGCAGTACTTC; CDR3 protein: CASRVTTYEQYF
D gene: -; clone size: few; V gene: TRBV27; J gene: TRBJ2-4; CDR3 DNA: TGTGCCAGGGGGGCCTGTAAAAACATTCAGTACTTC; CDR3 protein: CARGACKNIQYF
D gene: -; clone size: few; V gene: TRBV10-3; J gene: TRBJ1-5; CDR3 DNA: TGTGCCATCAGTGAGGGAGGACAGTATAGCAATCAGCCCCAGCATTTT; CDR3 protein: CAISEGGQYSNQPQHF
D gene: -; clone size: -; V gene: TRBV7-2; J gene: TRBJ2-3; CDR3 DNA: TGTGCCAGCAGCCACAGGGCGACAGATACGCAGTATTTT; CDR3 protein: CASSHRATDTQYF
D gene: -; clone size: -; V gene: TRBV5-1; J gene: TRBJ2-7; CDR3 DNA: TGCGCCAGCAGCCCGGCGGCGACTTACGAGCAGTACTTC; CDR3 protein: CASSPAATYEQYF